These 22 T cell receptor beta chains were sequenced from one sample in a study of blood T cell repertoires in COVID-19 (TCRdb year 2020). Receptor amplification or capture employed the immunoSEQ multiplex PCR assay. In its TCRdb copy, this immuneACCESS table keeps in-frame sequences only and misses some clones. Where compared with another copy, unresolved V genes explain less than half of these, and the others have no known cause. The sample contains some 220,000 clones, approximately 85% of them found a single time. The ten top clones hold 5.1% of the sample. Sequenced sample: peripheral blood. The receptor set was obtained from a man aged 45-65 years with COVID-19, enrolled during active disease.

The chain joins TRBV19 to TRBJ2-2; 15 bases line up with TRBD2. Germline CDR1 is LNHDA and CDR2 is SQIVND (reference sequence). V trimming: 8 bases; J trimming: 3 bases; junction bases outside the gene matches: 25. The CDR3 runs 23 residues. The CDR3, as DNA: TGTGCCAGTCCAGCCGACTTAGATCTGCTAGGGACTAGCGGGGGGCGCCACACCGGGGAGCTGTTTTTT. It translates to CASPADLDLLGTSGGRHTGELFF.

The chain employs TRBV2 and TRBJ1-1, with D possibly being TRBD1 (6 bases). V lost 10 bases and J 3 bases, leaving 24 bases between the germline ends. CDR3 length equals 16 residues. Per the germline V gene, CDR1 is SNHLY and CDR2 is FYNNEI. The CDR3 DNA is TGTGCCACCGAGGGGGGTCCACAGGGAGGGTACACTGAAGCTTTCTTT. Its protein is CATEGGPQGGYTEAFF.

A few counts support this clone. The V gene is TRBV24-1, the J gene TRBJ1-5; 9 bases are shared with TRBD1. Trimming removed 4 bases from V and 3 bases from J; junction bases left unmatched: 9. The CDR3 has 17 amino acids. The germline V gene has CDR1 KGHDR and CDR2 SFDVKD. The CDR3 nucleotides are TGTGCCACCAGTGACTCCGGGACAGGGATTTACAATCAGCCCCAGCATTTT. This codes for CATSDSGTGIYNQPQHF.

This chain joins TRBV3-1 (or the pseudogene TRBV3-2) and TRBJ2-1; 11 bases are a match to TRBD2. Germline trimming cut 1 base from V and 9 bases from J; bases unmatched to any gene: 5. This CDR3 spans 15 amino acids. Germline assignment: CDR1 LGHDT and CDR2 YNNKEL (reference sequence). The CDR3 loop reads CASSQVAGGRSEQFF. The CDR3 nucleotides read TGTGCCAGCAGCCAAGTAGCGGGGGGGCGGAGTGAGCAGTTCTTC.

The chain is built from TRBV18 and TRBJ1-2; 10 bases fit TRBD1. The germline CDR1 and CDR2 sequences are KGHSH and LQKENI. V shed 4 bases, J shed 7 bases, and the junction held 12 bases outside the gene matches. This CDR3 spans 16 amino acids. CDR3 amino acids: CASSRDRGRPLGGYTF. CDR3 DNA: TGTGCCAGCTCACGGGACAGGGGTCGGCCTTTGGGTGGCTACACCTTC.

This chain joins TRBV12-3 or TRBV12-4 and TRBJ1-2, with D unresolved. The CDR3 extends over 13 amino acids. The V gene lost 0 bases and the J gene lost 6 bases, with 8 bases spanning the gap. CDR3 DNA: TGTGCCAGCAGTTTAGCGCGCGGGAATGGCTACACCTTC. Translating gives CASSLARGNGYTF.

This chain uses TRBV6-5 with TRBJ2-2; no reliable D call. Trimming took 0 bases from V and 1 from J, leaving 6 bases between them. Germline V gives CDR1 MNHEY, CDR2 SVGAGI. The CDR3 runs to 15 residues. CDR3 DNA: TGTGCCAGCAGTTACTCGAGACAGAACACCGGGGAGCTGTTTTTT. Amino acids: CASSYSRQNTGELFF.

This chain joins TRBV13 and TRBJ2-3; 9 bases map to TRBD2. Germline CDR1 PRHDT, CDR2 FYEKMQ (reference sequence). J gave up 4 bases and V 3 bases, and 5 bases lay outside the gene matches. The CDR3 is 15 residues long. The CDR3 here is CASSFGGGASDTQYF. CDR3 nucleotide sequence: TGTGCCAGCAGCTTCGGCGGGGGGGCGTCAGATACGCAGTATTTT.

This sequence joins TRBV6-2 or TRBV6-3 and TRBJ1-2; 7 bases map to TRBD1. Germline CDR1 is MNHEY and CDR2 is SVGEGT. The length of the CDR3 is 15 residues. Trimming at V came to 4 bases and at J to 8 bases, leaving 13 bases not matched to a gene. In nucleotides, the CDR3 is TGTGCCAGCAGTTCGAGACAGGGACGTATCAGCGGCTACACCTTC. Translation gives CASSSRQGRISGYTF.

The chain carries TRBV18 and TRBJ2-7; D is possibly TRBD1 (5 bases). Trimming shortened V by 3 bases and J by 5 bases, and 11 bases separated the two germline ends. Germline CDR1 KGHSH, CDR2 LQKENI. CDR3 length: 13 residues. The CDR3 region has the DNA TGTGCCAGCTCACCGGCAGGGCCCGACGAGCAGTACTTC. Protein sequence: CASSPAGPDEQYF.

This sequence joins TRBV12-3 or TRBV12-4 and TRBJ1-1; D call uncertain. V was pared by 3 bases and J by 1 base, with 3 bases between. The length of the CDR3 is 12 residues. This CDR3 is CASSFGNTEAFF. DNA of the CDR3: TGTGCCAGCAGTTTCGGGAACACTGAAGCTTTCTTT.

The rearrangement links TRBV6-1 to TRBJ2-7; tentative D call: TRBD1 (6 bases). Germline CDR1 reads MNHNS; CDR2 reads SASEGT. Deletions cut 2 bases from V and 6 bases from J, with 14 bases between. The CDR3 extends over 14 amino acids. CDR3 sequence: CASSESARGGEQYF. The CDR3 nucleotides are TGTGCCAGCAGTGAATCAGCCAGGGGCGGCGAGCAGTACTTC.

The gene calls are TRBV7-9 and TRBJ1-2, with D possibly matching TRBD1 (5 bases). V lost 5 bases and J 6 bases, leaving 16 bases between the germline ends. Germline V gene lookup returns CDR1 SEHNR and CDR2 FQNEAQ (reference sequence). The CDR3 runs 14 residues. Here the CDR3 reads CASSLGEGSNGYTF. Written as DNA, the CDR3 is TGTGCCAGCAGCCTAGGGGAGGGGTCTAATGGCTACACCTTC. Variable domain in full (rest from reference TRBV7-9 and TRBJ1-2): DTGVSQNPRHKITKRGQNVTFRCDPISEHNRLYWYRQTLGQGPEFLTYFQNEAQLEKSRLLSDRFSAERPKGSFSTLEIQRTEQGDSAMYLCASSLGEGSNGYTFGSGTRLTVV.

The J gene is TRBJ2-5, the V gene TRBV10-3; 7 nucleotides match TRBD2. V shed 4 bases, J shed 2 bases, and the junction held 7 bases outside the gene matches. CDR1 and CDR2 (germline): ENHRY, SYGVKD. The CDR3 is 15 amino acids. CDR3 residues: CAISGVAGQQETQYF. The CDR3 DNA is TGTGCCATCAGTGGGGTAGCGGGTCAACAAGAGACCCAGTACTTC.

The rearrangement uses TRBV10-3 and TRBJ1-1, with TRBD1 as a possible D gene (6 bases). The CDR3 is 15 amino acids. V dropped 6 bases and J dropped 2 bases, with 16 bases sitting between them. CDR1 is ENHRY, CDR2 SYGVKD, per germline. This CDR3 reads CAIRVPGHKNTEAFF. The CDR3, as DNA: TGTGCCATCAGGGTTCCGGGACACAAAAACACTGAAGCTTTCTTT.

This rearrangement joins TRBV18 to TRBJ2-1; D not resolved. The CDR3 extends over 13 amino acids. The germline gives CDR1 KGHSH, CDR2 LQKENI. The V end lost 3 bases, the J end lost 4 bases, and 7 bases lay between the germline ends. For the CDR3, the DNA is TGTGCCAGCTCACCCCAGGAATACAATGAGCAGTTCTTC. Amino acids: CASSPQEYNEQFF.

The chain carries TRBV28 and TRBJ1-6, with 7 nucleotides matching TRBD1. This CDR3 is 15 amino acids long. CDR1 and CDR2 (germline): MDHEN, SYDVKM. J was trimmed by 3 bases and V by 5 bases; bases with no gene match: 4. The CDR3 bases are TGTGCCAGCAGTGTCGGGACAGTCTATAATTCACCCCTCCACTTT. This gives the protein CASSVGTVYNSPLHF.

This chain joins TRBV10-2 and TRBJ2-6; tentative D call: TRBD1 (5 bases). CDR3 size: 17 residues. Germline CDR1 WSHSY, CDR2 SAAADI. Trimming stripped 3 bases from V and 1 base from J, with 13 bases between. CDR3 nucleotides: TGCGCCAGCAGTGATAACCTCCCAGGGTCTGGGGCCAACGTCCTGACTTTC. Protein sequence: CASSDNLPGSGANVLTF.

This chain's CDR3 is CASSLGTVGQETQYF. CDR3 sequence (DNA): TGCGCCAGCAGCTTGGGGACAGTAGGTCAAGAGACCCAGTACTTC. The rearrangement links TRBV5-1 to TRBJ2-5; weak D call: TRBD1 (6 bases). Germline CDR1 SGHRS, CDR2 YFSETQ. V was shortened by 0 bases and J by 2 bases, with 11 bases between the two germline ends. This CDR3 region has 15 residues. The entire variable domain, with the rest obtained from reference TRBV5-1 and TRBJ2-5, is as follows: KAGVTQTPRYLIKTRGQQVTLSCSPISGHRSVSWYQQTPGQGLQFLFEYFSETQRNKGNFPGRFSGRQFSNSRSEMNVSTLELGDSALYLCASSLGTVGQETQYFGPGTRLLVL.

This clone was observed a handful of times. This chain connects TRBV19 to TRBJ1-1; maybe TRBD1 (6 bases). Trimming pared 4 bases from V and 1 base from J, leaving 10 bases between. The CDR3 runs 14 residues. CDR1 LNHDA and CDR2 SQIVND come from the germline V gene (reference sequence). The chain's CDR3 is CASSTQGPNTEAFF. CDR3 nucleotides: TGTGCCAGTAGTACACAGGGACCGAACACTGAAGCTTTCTTT.

The gene calls are TRBV5-1 and TRBJ2-1; 9 bases line up with TRBD2. Germline V lookup: CDR1 SGHRS, CDR2 YFSETQ. Trimming at V came to 2 bases and at J to 0 bases, leaving 9 bases not matched to a gene. The CDR3 spans 18 residues. The CDR3 sequence: CASSLRLAGTSSYNEQFF. In nucleotides, the CDR3 is TGCGCCAGCAGCTTAAGGCTAGCGGGAACGAGCTCCTACAATGAGCAGTTCTTC.

This chain links TRBV5-6 with TRBJ1-2; D is uncertain. Looked up from germline, CDR1 is SGHDT and CDR2 is YYEEEE. Trimming left V 0 bases short and J 1 base short, with 10 bases between. The CDR3 consists of 15 residues. The CDR3 bases are TGTGCCAGCAGCTTGGAGTTAGGGAGTAACTATGGCTACACCTTC. Amino acid sequence: CASSLELGSNYGYTF.